The following is a T cell receptor beta chain sequence with its context. Its recognized antigen is unknown. Base quality data are lacking; no much larger clone is found one base away. The collaborating institutions used their own protocols to collect whole blood in K2EDTA tubes. For TCRbeta analysis, collaborators shipped samples in one of three forms: frozen whole blood, isolated PBMCs, or DNA extracted from either of those sample types. This record comes from a study of blood T cell repertoires in COVID-19 (dated by TCRdb to the early 2020s). Describing the broader study: Collaborator samples came from the United States, Italy and Spain and covered acute and convalescent phases of COVID-19. The material from the prospective study consisted of cDNA or gDNA derived from T cells, B-cell-depleted T cells, or PBMCs. Subjects who had been exposed to COVID-19, were actively infected with it, or had recovered from it provided the deeply sampled blood TCRbeta repertoires that made up the dataset. The repertoires were made available in a free public database intended to serve as a resource for research on the immune response to SARS-CoV-2. Samples were obtained from the ongoing ImmuneRACE study (first 160 participants) and from over 1,000 subjects provided by 6 global collaborators. The sample metadata nearly always contained a de-identified subject ID, COVID-19 status, age in years and sex. HLA class I and class II types, where available, came from metadata supplied by the sample provider rather than from assay-based typing. Study-wide conclusions, independent of this receptor: Clinical and demographic metadata were provided uncurated, with the amount varying by source and participant.

The CDR3, from cysteine to phenylalanine, totals 16 residues. Solely the CDR3 DNA is kept, with 48 bases framed from the first base. Trimmed from V: 5 bases; trimmed from J: 6 bases; junction bases lacking a gene match: 10. Looking up the germline V gene yields CDR1 SGHVS and CDR2 FQNEAQ. The immunoSEQ Assay, a bias-controlled multiplex PCR, was used to amplify TCRbeta CDR3 regions from genomic DNA. Concerning the study's data processing: The number of nucleated cells in each sample was estimated from the amplification of reference gene primers within the assay. To quantify the absolute abundance of each unique TCRbeta CDR3 rearrangement, sequence reads were collapsed and filtered. For each sample, productive Simpson clonality was calculated as the square root of Simpson's diversity index across productive rearrangements. In TCRdb, the immuneACCESS table is reduced to in-frame sequences with V and J assigned. These tables do not hold every clone; where another copy was compared, an unresolved V gene accounts for under half, and the others remain unexplained. That table furnishes V, J and clone size, whereas the DNA furnished D and trimming. Recorded for this sample are approximately 250,000 clones; about 87% of them occurred a single time. The ten largest clones take up less than 10% of the sample.

The sequenced sample consisted of peripheral blood. This sequence was found in a human donor in a cohort sampled during active COVID-19. The V gene is TRBV7-8 and the J gene is TRBJ2-1, with 10 bases matching TRBD2. The CDR3 loop reads CASSLRTSGILNEQFF. The nucleotides are TGTGCCAGCAGCCTGCGGACTAGCGGAATCCTCAATGAGCAGTTCTTC.